This T cell receptor beta chain was observed in a study of blood T cells in healthy people across ages. It was with a sample-barcoded 5' primer and a J-beta primer mix that a second PCR of roughly 6 to 12 cycles was run. Each CDR3 protein gets one entry after TCRdb re-called the 5' RACE reads with MiXCR. The sample has around 500,000 distinct CDR3 sequences; over 25% are singletons. Germline V gives CDR1 SEHNR, CDR2 FQNEAQ (reference sequence). Trimming cost V 4 bases and J 4 bases, with 16 bases left between them. This CDR3 is built from 15 residues. The data also belong to a second study, concerning T cells of mothers and their children.

This TCR derives from a boy between 2 and 10 years old in good health. Sequenced sample: blood. The gene calls are TRBV7-9 and TRBJ1-1; D might be TRBD1 (5 bases). The CDR3 region is CASSSSRVRGTEAFF. The CDR3 DNA is TGTGCCAGCAGCTCTTCCAGGGTTAGGGGCACTGAAGCTTTCTTT.